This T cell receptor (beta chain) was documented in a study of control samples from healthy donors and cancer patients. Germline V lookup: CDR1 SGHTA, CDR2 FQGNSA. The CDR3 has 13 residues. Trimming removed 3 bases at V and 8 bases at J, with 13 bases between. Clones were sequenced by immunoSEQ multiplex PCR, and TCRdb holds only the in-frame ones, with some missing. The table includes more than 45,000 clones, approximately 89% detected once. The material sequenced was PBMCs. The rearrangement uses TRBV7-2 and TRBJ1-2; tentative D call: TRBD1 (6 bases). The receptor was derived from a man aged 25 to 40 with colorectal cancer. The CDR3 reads CASSLDSLAGYTF. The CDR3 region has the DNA TGTGCCAGCAGCTTGGACAGTTTGGCCGGCTACACCTTC.